The source of this TCR beta chain is a study of cytomegalovirus exposure and HLA in healthy donors. The PCR employed 60 Vbeta primers together with 13 Jbeta primers. Clones were read by immunoSEQ multiplex PCR, and TCRdb kept only the in-frame ones, dropping some. The table lists 150,000 to 200,000 clones, 70% to 80% of them singletons. Study results and limitations: With later analysis, a missense DCLRE1C variant became linked to TCR beta V- and J-gene trimming. No immune exposure information besides CMV serostatus was available.

This CDR3 comprises 14 residues. Germline-derived CDR1 and CDR2 are SEHNR and FQNEAQ (reference sequence). Notes on this clone: Antigen specificity is unknown. One junction end does not reproduce the germline sequence, and a read error may be involved.

The J gene is TRBJ1-1, the V gene TRBV7-9, with D perhaps TRBD1 (6 bases). This sequence was found in a woman aged 50 to 60 in good health and CMV-seronegative. What was sequenced was PBMCs. The CDR3 region is CASSSGTKNTAAFF. CDR3 bases: TGTGCCAGCAGCTCCGGGACAAAGAACACTGCAGCTTTCTTT.